The 19 T cell receptor beta chains in this list originate from one sample, sequenced in a study of CD8 T cells in ankylosing spondylitis. Each CDR3 protein gets one entry after TCRdb re-called the 5' RACE reads with MiXCR. The sample has 250,000 to 400,000 distinct CDR3 sequences; approximately 10% are singletons. Material for sequencing was blood, either unsorted or a sorted T cell fraction (not recorded which). The receptors shown here come from a female donor with ankylosing spondylitis or in good health (not recorded which).

A remark on this clonotype: One base away lies a much larger clone, so this may be a sequencing read error. The chain is built from TRBV5-1 and TRBJ1-1; no firm D call. With 0 bases removed from V and 0 bases from J, the gap between germline ends came to 9 bases. Germline V gives CDR1 SGHRS, CDR2 YFSETQ. This CDR3 has 15 amino acids. The CDR3 is CASSLEECMNTEAFF. The CDR3 DNA reads TGCGCCAGCAGCTTGGAGGAATGCATGAACACTGAAGCTTTCTTT.

This clonotype has ten or more counts. The gene calls are TRBV11-2 and TRBJ2-2, with D hard to call. The CDR3 is made up of 12 amino acids. In germline, CDR1 is SGHAT, CDR2 FQNNGV. The germline V and J ends were trimmed by 4 bases and 9 bases, with 9 bases remaining between them. CDR3: CASSSLGWELFF. CDR3 nucleotide sequence: TGTGCCAGCAGCTCCCTCGGGTGGGAGCTGTTTTTT.

Worth noting for this clonotype: This could be a read error, since a much larger clone is one nucleotide away. The CDR3, as DNA: TGTGCCAGCAGCTTCAAGTACACCGGGGAGCTGTTTTTT. It yields the protein CASSFKYTGELFF. The J gene is TRBJ2-2, the V gene TRBV7-2, with D unresolved. V lost 3 bases and J 3 bases, leaving 5 bases between the germline ends. Germline CDR1 and CDR2: SGHTA and FQGNSA. The CDR3 loop spans 13 amino acids.

Ten or more counts support this clonotype. V is TRBV13 and J is TRBJ2-3, with 14 positions matching TRBD2. This CDR3 contains 16 residues. Germline assignment: CDR1 PRHDT and CDR2 FYEKMQ (reference sequence). V trimming: 3 bases; J trimming: 4 bases; junction bases outside the gene matches: 3. CDR3 protein: CASSLGTSGSADTQYF. The CDR3 nucleotides read TGTGCCAGCAGCTTGGGGACTAGCGGGAGTGCAGATACGCAGTATTTT.

This clonotype has at least ten counts. The gene calls are TRBV20-1 and TRBJ1-3; TRBD1 is a possible D gene (5 bases). V lost 4 bases to trimming and J lost 4 bases, with 17 bases between them. CDR3 length equals 15 residues. Per the germline V gene, CDR1 is DFQATT and CDR2 is SNEGSKA (reference sequence). The CDR3 DNA sequence: TGCAGTGCTACAAACTGGGGGACGCCGGGAAACACCATATATTTT. It translates to CSATNWGTPGNTIYF.

This clonotype came up many times. This chain links TRBV10-2 with TRBJ1-6, with a possible D match to TRBD1 (5 bases). Looked up from germline, CDR1 is WSHSY and CDR2 is SAAADI. The CDR3 runs to 14 residues. Trimming stripped 9 bases from V and 11 bases from J, with 20 bases between. CDR3 protein: CASQGSGTYTPLHF. The CDR3 DNA sequence: TGCGCCAGTCAAGGGAGTGGGACGTATACACCCCTCCACTTT.

This clonotype turned up a few times. The CDR3 DNA is TGTGCCAGCAGCTTAAAGTTTTCCTACTACAATGAGCAGTTCTTC. It codes for CASSLKFSYYNEQFF. The chain is built from TRBV7-3 and TRBJ2-1, with D uncertain. CDR3 length: 15 amino acids. Germline assignment: CDR1 SGHTA and CDR2 FQGTGA. Trimming stripped 1 base from V and 3 bases from J, with 10 bases between.

This clonotype was detected many times. The chain couples TRBV9 to TRBJ2-1; 8 nucleotides line up with TRBD2. CDR3 size: 14 residues. Germline V CDR1 and CDR2: SGDLS, YYNGEE. With 6 bases clipped from V and 4 bases from J, the junction kept 6 bases outside the gene matches. The chain's CDR3 is CASTTSGGYNEQFF. CDR3 sequence (DNA): TGTGCCAGCACAACCTCGGGAGGGTACAATGAGCAGTTCTTC.

This clonotype was recorded only once. CDR3 protein: CASSFPLAGGPNTQYF. For the CDR3, the DNA is TGTGCCAGCAGCTTTCCCCTAGCGGGAGGGCCGAATACGCAGTATTTT. The rearrangement joins TRBV11-2 to TRBJ2-3; 12 positions agree with TRBD2. Trimming cost V 3 bases and J 7 bases; bases outside gene matches: 8. The germline CDR1 and CDR2 sequences are SGHAT and FQNNGV. CDR3 length: 16 amino acids. Full variable domain (missing parts from reference TRBV11-2 and TRBJ2-3): EAGVAQSPRYKIIEKRQSVAFWCNPISGHATLYWYQQILGQGPKLLIQFQNNGVVDDSQLPKDRFSAERLKGVDSTLKIQPAKLEDSAVYLCASSFPLAGGPNTQYFGPGTRLTVL.

This clonotype showed up many times. The chain has TRBV27 and TRBJ1-5, with 9 bases fitting TRBD1. Germline CDR1 reads MNHEY; CDR2 reads SMNVEV (reference sequence). J was trimmed by 5 bases and V by 5 bases; bases with no gene match: 13. This CDR3 has 17 amino acids. CDR3 region: CASSILGQGPRHQPQHF. For the CDR3, the DNA is TGTGCCAGCAGTATCCTAGGACAGGGGCCGCGACATCAGCCCCAGCATTTT.

This clonotype has a count of ten or more. The rearrangement joins TRBV28 to TRBJ2-7; the D gene is possibly TRBD2 (7 bases). V dropped 4 bases and J dropped 5 bases, with 18 bases sitting between them. This CDR3 has 15 amino acids. Germline CDR1 is MDHEN and CDR2 is SYDVKM. The CDR3 region is CASSSLRGGEHEQYF. The CDR3 DNA sequence: TGTGCCAGCAGTTCTCTTAGGGGGGGTGAACACGAGCAGTACTTC.

The CDR3 nucleotides are TGTGCCAGCAGCACCAGCCCAAAGAATGAGCAGTTCTTC. Its translation: CASSTSPKNEQFF. V and J are TRBV7-6 and TRBJ2-1; D remains unclear. Trimming cost V 5 bases and J 7 bases, with 12 bases left between them. The germline gives CDR1 SGHVS, CDR2 FNYEAQ. The CDR3 has 13 amino acids.

This clonotype was observed at least ten times. The chain combines TRBV5-1 with TRBJ2-1, with 7 bases lining up with TRBD2. Germline assignment: CDR1 SGHRS and CDR2 YFSETQ. After removal of 4 bases from V and 0 bases from J, the junction contained 10 bases not matched to a gene. The CDR3 consists of 17 residues. The CDR3 loop is CASSPKAGESSYNEQFF. The CDR3 coding sequence is TGCGCCAGCAGCCCAAAGGCGGGGGAAAGCTCCTACAATGAGCAGTTCTTC.

This clonotype came up a few times. This chain connects TRBV7-2 to TRBJ2-2; TRBD2 matches 8 bases. This CDR3 is 15 amino acids long. The trim removed 5 bases at V and 5 bases at J, leaving 7 bases unmatched. Germline-derived CDR1 and CDR2 are SGHTA and FQGNSA. This CDR3 reads CASSPDGRVTGELFF. As DNA, the CDR3 is TGTGCCAGCAGCCCGGACGGGAGGGTAACCGGGGAGCTGTTTTTT.

The sample holds many counts of this clonotype. This sequence joins TRBV10-3 and TRBJ2-3; 12 bases are a match to TRBD1. CDR1 is ENHRY, CDR2 SYGVKD, per germline. The V and J ends lost 6 bases and 4 bases, in that order; junction bases with no gene match: 5. The CDR3 is 15 residues long. CDR3 nucleotides: TGTGCCATCAGCGCCGGGACAGGGGGCGCAGATACGCAGTATTTT. Translated, it gives CAISAGTGGADTQYF.

This clonotype was seen more than once but under ten times. The chain is built from TRBV9 and TRBJ2-1, with 8 bases that match TRBD2. The CDR3 sequence is 16 residues long. CDR1 and CDR2 from the germline V gene are SGDLS and YYNGEE. Germline trimming cut 3 bases from V and 5 bases from J; bases unmatched to any gene: 10. The CDR3 nucleotides are TGTGCCAGCAGCGATGGGGGAGCGGGAGCTGACAATGAGCAGTTCTTC. Its protein product is CASSDGGAGADNEQFF.

Regarding this clonotype: A much larger clone differs from this one at a single base, so this may be a read error. The gene calls are TRBV12-3 or TRBV12-4 and TRBJ1-5; 8 bases fit TRBD1. The CDR3 contains 18 residues. The DNA for the CDR3 is TGTGACAGCAGTCCAGTGACAGGGGCGGGGGGTAGCAATCAGCCCCAGCATTTT. Amino acids: CDSSPVTGAGGSNQPQHF.

This clonotype was counted at least ten times. J is TRBJ2-1 and V is TRBV4-3, with 12 bases identical to TRBD1. Per the germline V gene, CDR1 is LGHNA and CDR2 is YSLEER. The CDR3 is 17 residues long. V gave up 4 bases and J gave up 2 bases; unmatched junction bases: 6. CDR3 DNA: TGCGCCAGCAGCCTCGGGACAGGGGGCGCGACCTACAATGAGCAGTTCTTC. Protein: CASSLGTGGATYNEQFF.

In this sample, this clonotype turned up many times. The chain joins TRBV5-1 to TRBJ2-1, with 7 bases matching TRBD1. This CDR3 is 14 amino acids long. Per germline, CDR1 SGHRS and CDR2 YFSETQ. Trimming took 6 bases from V and 2 from J; bases not matched to a gene: 5. CDR3 protein: CASTKGTAYNEQFF. In DNA, the CDR3 is TGCGCCAGCACTAAGGGGACAGCCTACAATGAGCAGTTCTTC.